Following are 28 T cell receptor beta chains from one sample sequenced in a study of blood T cells in healthy people across ages. Sample-barcoded 5' priming and a J-beta primer mix drove a second PCR of roughly 6 to 12 cycles. TCRdb itself ran the 5' RACE reads through MiXCR, one entry per CDR3 protein. The table includes about 680,000 distinct CDR3 sequences, roughly 49% detected once. Sequencing used blood. The receptors originated from a woman aged 55 to 70 in good health.

This clonotype was observed many times. The genes are TRBV29-1 and TRBJ1-2; no firm D call. Germline loops: CDR1 SQVTM, CDR2 ANQGSEA. This CDR3 has 11 amino acids. Trimming took off 4 bases at V and 2 bases at J, with 5 bases between the two ends. In nucleotides, the CDR3 is TGCAGCGTTGGAGGGAACTATGGCTACACCTTC. Translation: CSVGGNYGYTF.

Remarks on this clonotype: This could be a read error, since a much larger clone is one nucleotide away. The J gene is TRBJ2-4, the V gene TRBV7-9; TRBD2 is a possible D gene (7 bases). CDR1 is SEHNR and CDR2 is FQNEAQ in the germline V gene (reference sequence). The CDR3 is 15 residues long. The CDR3 DNA sequence: TGTGCCAGCTCCGGAGGCGCGGGGGCCAAAAACATTGAGTACTTC. Residues: CASSGGAGAKNIEYF.

The chain has TRBV18 and TRBJ2-2; D not certain. This CDR3 has 14 residues. The V and J ends lost 1 base and 6 bases respectively, with 9 bases between them. Germline-derived CDR1 and CDR2 are KGHSH and LQKENI. CDR3 residues: CASSPQSNAGELFF. The CDR3 nucleotides are TGTGCCAGCTCACCACAGTCCAACGCCGGGGAGCTGTTTTTT.

The chain recombines TRBV7-9 with TRBJ1-4, with D possibly TRBD1 on 6 matching bases. Per germline, CDR1 SEHNR and CDR2 FQNEAQ (reference sequence). Trimming took 5 bases from V and 8 from J, leaving 18 bases between them. This CDR3 contains 15 residues. CDR3 DNA: TGTGCCAGCAGCGGTACAGGGAACATCGAGGAAAAACTGTTTTTT. Amino acid sequence: CASSGTGNIEEKLFF.

This clonotype was seen a few times. The chain has TRBV5-6 and TRBJ2-6; D ambiguous. The CDR3 has 14 amino acids. Germline-derived CDR1 and CDR2 are SGHDT and YYEEEE. Trimming pared 0 bases from V and 6 bases from J, leaving 7 bases between. CDR3 nucleotide sequence: TGTGCCAGCAGCTTGGGCCCGTTGGCCAACGTCCTGACTTTC. Translating gives CASSLGPLANVLTF.

This chain joins TRBV24-1 and TRBJ2-5; D might be TRBD2 (5 bases). The CDR3 has 12 amino acids. The V and J ends lost 9 bases and 3 bases respectively, with 10 bases between them. Looked up from germline, CDR1 is KGHDR and CDR2 is SFDVKD. CDR3 protein: CATSDGKETQYF. CDR3 coding DNA: TGTGCCACCTCGGACGGGAAAGAGACCCAGTACTTC.

The rearrangement joins TRBV6-2 or TRBV6-3 to TRBJ2-7; D is ambiguous. Germline values: CDR1 MNHEY, CDR2 SVGEGT. The CDR3 totals 13 residues. V was clipped by 5 bases and J by 2 bases, with 10 bases between them. In DNA, the CDR3 is TGTGCCAGCAGTGACGCGGCGACCTACGAGCAGTACTTC. This gives the protein CASSDAATYEQYF.

V usage is TRBV28 and J usage is TRBJ2-1; TRBD2 agrees at 8 bases. Gene TRBJ2-7 matches the end of the DNA better, so the J call may be wrong. Germline V gene sequence: CDR1 MDHEN, CDR2 SYDVKM. The CDR3 has 16 amino acids. CDR3 amino acids: CASTLEASGLYNEQYF. CDR3 nucleotides: TGTGCCAGCACCCTAGAGGCTAGCGGGCTGTACAATGAGCAGTACTTC.

Regarding this clonotype: A much bigger clone sits one base away, suggesting this may be a read error. The J gene is TRBJ2-3, the V gene TRBV4-2; D is unresolved. Trimming removed 0 bases from V and 5 bases from J, with 9 bases in between. The V gene's germline CDR1 is LGHNA and CDR2 YNFKEQ. The length of the CDR3 is 14 residues. The CDR3 loop reads CASSQENGLDTQYF. CDR3 nucleotide sequence: TGTGCCAGCAGCCAAGAGAACGGCCTAGATACGCAGTATTTT.

V gene TRBV6-5 combines with J gene TRBJ2-2; TRBD1 matches 9 bases. CDR1 is MNHEY, CDR2 SVGAGI, per germline. With 4 bases clipped from V and 4 bases from J, the junction kept 7 bases outside the gene matches. There are 16 residues in the CDR3. DNA of the CDR3: TGTGCCAGCAGTTTGAGCACAGGGGGCAGCACCGGGGAGCTGTTTTTT. This codes for CASSLSTGGSTGELFF.

The chain couples TRBV7-9 to TRBJ1-1; tentative D call: TRBD1 (5 bases). The CDR3 has 13 amino acids. V was clipped by 5 bases and J by 4 bases, with 11 bases between them. CDR1 and CDR2 (germline): SEHNR, FQNEAQ (reference sequence). The CDR3 spells CASSLPGTTEAFF. Here the CDR3 DNA reads TGTGCCAGCAGCCTCCCAGGGACCACTGAAGCTTTCTTT.

V and J are TRBV28 and TRBJ1-6, with TRBD1 as a possible D gene (5 bases). The CDR3 spans 14 residues. Deletions cut 7 bases from V and 8 bases from J, with 15 bases between. Germline CDR1 is MDHEN and CDR2 is SYDVKM. The CDR3: CASNSGTLDSPLHF. The DNA for the CDR3 is TGTGCCAGCAACTCCGGGACTTTAGATTCACCCCTCCACTTT.

This clonotype was detected a few times. The rearrangement uses TRBV20-1 and TRBJ2-7; TRBD2 agrees at 12 bases. V lost 5 bases, J lost 3 bases, and 5 bases stayed unmatched. Germline values: CDR1 DFQATT, CDR2 SNEGSKA (reference sequence). The CDR3 totals 14 residues. The CDR3: CSALTSGGHYEQYF. The CDR3 DNA sequence: TGCAGTGCTTTGACTAGCGGGGGCCACTACGAGCAGTACTTC.

The rearrangement uses TRBV7-9 and TRBJ2-5; TRBD2 might be the D (5 bases). In germline, CDR1 is SEHNR, CDR2 FQNEAQ (reference sequence). This CDR3 comprises 13 residues. Trimming shortened V by 11 bases and J by 2 bases, and 15 bases separated the two germline ends. In nucleotides, the CDR3 is TGTGCCGTACAAAGGACTGAACAAGAGACCCAGTACTTC. The encoded protein is CAVQRTEQETQYF.

The chain couples TRBV7-6 to TRBJ2-5, with 7 bases identical to TRBD2. The germline CDR1 and CDR2 sequences are SGHVS and FNYEAQ. J was trimmed by 11 bases and V by 1 base; bases with no gene match: 13. The CDR3 is made up of 15 amino acids. The CDR3 DNA follows: TGTGCCAGCAGCTTAGTAGCGCAGGGAGGGAATGAGCAGTACTTC. Its translation is CASSLVAQGGNEQYF. Full variable domain (outside the CDR3, taken from reference TRBV7-6 and TRBJ2-5): GAGVSQSPRYKVTKRGQDVALRCDPISGHVSLYWYRQALGQGPEFLTYFNYEAQQDKSGLPNDRFSAERPEGSISTLTIQRTEQRDSAMYRCASSLVAQGGNEQYFGPGTRLLVL.

In DNA form, the CDR3 reads TGCGCCAGCTCGACAGGAGGATCCTACGAGCAGTACTTC. The encoded protein is CASSTGGSYEQYF. The rearrangement joins TRBV5-1 to TRBJ2-7; possible D gene TRBD1, 6 bases. Germline lookup yields CDR1 SGHRS and CDR2 YFSETQ. The V end lost 7 bases, the J end lost 1 base, and 12 bases lay between the germline ends. The CDR3 covers 13 residues.

This clonotype was seen once. The gene calls are TRBV10-3 and TRBJ1-4; D not certain. Germline V gene sequence: CDR1 ENHRY, CDR2 SYGVKD. With 0 bases removed from V and 4 bases from J, the gap between germline ends came to 9 bases. The CDR3 is 15 residues long. The CDR3 nucleotides read TGTGCCATCAGTGAGTCCGCGGAGTATAATGAAAAACTGTTTTTT. This gives the protein CAISESAEYNEKLFF.

The chain combines TRBV20-1 with TRBJ2-5; 9 bases fit TRBD1. Per the germline V gene, CDR1 is DFQATT and CDR2 is SNEGSKA (reference sequence). The CDR3 extends over 13 amino acids. CDR3 protein: CSTWDREPGEQYF. The CDR3 nucleotides read TGCAGCACCTGGGACAGGGAGCCTGGGGAGCAGTACTTC.

The chain combines TRBV7-2 with TRBJ1-1; 9 bases line up with TRBD1. CDR1 and CDR2 (germline): SGHTA, FQGNSA. The trim removed 3 bases at V and 4 bases at J, leaving 6 bases unmatched. This CDR3 region has 15 residues. The CDR3 is CASSLRQGESTEAFF. The CDR3 coding sequence is TGTGCCAGCAGCTTGAGACAGGGGGAAAGCACTGAAGCTTTCTTT.

This clonotype was counted between two and nine times. The chain has TRBV5-1 and TRBJ2-7; 9 nucleotides match TRBD1. CDR1 is SGHRS, CDR2 YFSETQ, per germline. The ends lost 1 base at V and 3 bases at J; junction bases unmatched: 8. The CDR3 totals 16 residues. CDR3 DNA sequence: TGCGCCAGCAGCTTGAATGCGGGACAGGGAAGCTACGAGCAGTACTTC. Translated: CASSLNAGQGSYEQYF.

This sequence joins TRBV7-8 and TRBJ2-7; D not certain. The CDR3 has 14 amino acids. The germline V gene encodes CDR1 SGHVS and CDR2 FQNEAQ. The germline V and J ends were trimmed by 0 bases and 6 bases, with 12 bases remaining between them. The CDR3 spells CASSLAGGLFEQYF. CDR3 DNA: TGTGCCAGCAGCTTAGCCGGCGGCTTGTTCGAGCAGTACTTC.

This clonotype was detected once. The V and J genes are TRBV28 and TRBJ1-1, with D possibly matching TRBD1 (5 bases). With 2 bases removed from V and 8 bases from J, the gap between germline ends came to 12 bases. The germline CDR1 and CDR2 sequences are MDHEN and SYDVKM. The CDR3 totals 13 residues. The CDR3 sequence is CASSLGEGLEAFF. Written as DNA, the CDR3 is TGTGCCAGCAGTTTAGGGGAGGGGCTCGAAGCTTTCTTT. Combining the CDR3 with reference TRBV28 and TRBJ1-1 gives the whole variable domain DVKVTQSSRYLVKRTGEKVFLECVQDMDHENMFWYRQDPGLGLRLIYFSYDVKMKEKGDIPEGYSVSREKKERFSLILESASTNQTSMYLCASSLGEGLEAFFGQGTRLTVV.

The J gene is TRBJ2-5, the V gene TRBV7-2; maybe TRBD2 (6 bases). TRBJ2-7 matches the DNA end more closely, so the J call is doubtful. Per germline, CDR1 SGHTA and CDR2 FQGNSA. This CDR3 contains 13 residues. CDR3 nucleotides: TGTGCCAGCAGAGTAGGAGGCGGGAACGAGCAGTACTTC. This translates into CASRVGGGNEQYF.

On this clonotype itself: At one of its ends the junction is not consistent with the germline gene, which may arise from a read error. The CDR3, as DNA: TGCGCCAGCAGCTTGATTGGACATTGGGCAGATACGCGGTATTTT. Its protein is CASSLIGHWADTRYF. This chain links TRBV5-1 with TRBJ2-3; tentative D call: TRBD1 (5 bases). From germline, CDR1 is SGHRS and CDR2 YFSETQ. The CDR3 spans 15 residues.

The chain couples TRBV7-2 to TRBJ2-7, with 10 bases identical to TRBD1. V was pared by 1 base and J by 6 bases, with 6 bases of the junction left unmatched. The germline gives CDR1 SGHTA, CDR2 FQGNSA. The CDR3 runs to 15 residues. CDR3 nucleotide sequence: TGTGCCAGCAGCTTAGGGGGACAGGGGTTTGGCGAGCAGTACTTC. Its translation: CASSLGGQGFGEQYF.

This clonotype was detected once. The chain employs TRBV25-1 and TRBJ2-5; no reliable D call. Trimming removed 6 bases from V and 4 bases from J, with 9 bases in between. The V gene's germline CDR1 is MGHDK and CDR2 SYGVNS. The CDR3 has 12 residues. CDR3 coding DNA: TGTGCCAGCAGCGCCGCTCTAGAGACCCAGTACTTC. It encodes CASSAALETQYF.

The chain has TRBV27 and TRBJ2-7; D not resolved. Trimming took 7 bases from V and 3 from J, leaving 10 bases between them. Germline CDR1 is MNHEY and CDR2 is SMNVEV (reference sequence). The CDR3 has 12 amino acids. The CDR3 region is CASTSLNYEQYF. Here the CDR3 DNA reads TGTGCCAGCACTTCACTCAACTACGAGCAGTACTTC.

The CDR3 nucleotides are TGTGCCAGCAGCGGAAGACTAGCGGGATTTATAAAGACCCAGTACTTC. The encoded protein is CASSGRLAGFIKTQYF. The gene calls are TRBV3-1 and TRBJ2-5; TRBD2 aligns across 11 bases. Germline assignment: CDR1 LGHDT and CDR2 YNNKEL (reference sequence). This CDR3 region has 16 residues. V trimming: 5 bases; J trimming: 6 bases; junction bases outside the gene matches: 11.